This T cell receptor (beta chain) was obtained from a study of blood T cell repertoires in COVID-19. Looking at the study overall: Specimens from acute and convalescent COVID-19 originated in the United States, Italy and Spain. T cells, B-cell-depleted T cells, or PBMCs supplied cDNA or gDNA.

Germline-derived CDR1 and CDR2 are SNHLY and FYNNEI. The CDR3 loop spans 12 amino acids. V lost 4 bases to trimming and J lost 5 bases, with 8 bases between them. The assay was immunoSEQ multiplex PCR, and TCRdb's table has in-frame clones only and misses some. Of about 81,000 clones in the sample, roughly four fifths were seen once. This clone has a single count. The chain couples TRBV2 to TRBJ1-2; the D gene is possibly TRBD1 (5 bases). This clonotype was sampled from a human donor in a cohort sampled during active COVID-19. Sequencing used peripheral blood. The CDR3 bases are TGTGCCAGCAGTGCCCAGGGTTATGGCTACACCTTC. Its translation is CASSAQGYGYTF.